One T cell receptor (beta chain) is described in this entry. Its antigen is unknown. The naive CD8 population came from CD45RO-negative cells selected for CCR7, without terminally differentiated effector memory CD45RA+ cells. The data originate from a study of shared clonotypes between healthy human individuals. Overall study: Each donor had three CD4 naive, three CD4 memory, two CD8 naive and one CD8 memory plate. Study-level results: In contrast to clonotypes shared by all four donors, non-shared clonotypes had lower generation probabilities. Of the naive CD4 clonotypes, roughly 5% were shared across a handful of donors.

TCRdb keeps only in-frame clones here, not all; method: immunoSEQ multiplex PCR. The table includes 2 million or so clones, around 96% detected once. The germline CDR1 and CDR2 sequences are SGHAT and FQNNGV. Trimming took 2 bases from V and 2 from J; bases not matched to a gene: 8. The CDR3 covers 16 residues. Sequences were obtained from naive CD8+ T cells sorted from blood. The sequence derives from a man younger than 35 in good health. V is TRBV11-2 and J is TRBJ2-5, with 7 bases identical to TRBD2. The CDR3 here is CASSLLNSGEQETQYF. CDR3 DNA: TGTGCCAGCAGCTTACTCAACAGCGGGGAGCAAGAGACCCAGTACTTC.